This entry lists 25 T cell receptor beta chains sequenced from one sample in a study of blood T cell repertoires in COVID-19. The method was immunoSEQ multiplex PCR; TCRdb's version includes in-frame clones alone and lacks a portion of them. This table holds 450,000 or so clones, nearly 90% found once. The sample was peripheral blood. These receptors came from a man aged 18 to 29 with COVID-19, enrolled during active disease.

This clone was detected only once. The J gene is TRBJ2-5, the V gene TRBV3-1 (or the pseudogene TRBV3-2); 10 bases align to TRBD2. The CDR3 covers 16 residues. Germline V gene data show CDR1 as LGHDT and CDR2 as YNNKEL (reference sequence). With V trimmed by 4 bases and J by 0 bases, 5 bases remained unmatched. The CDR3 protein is CASSRGLADNQETQYF. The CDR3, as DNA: TGTGCCAGCAGCCGAGGACTAGCGGACAACCAAGAGACCCAGTACTTC.

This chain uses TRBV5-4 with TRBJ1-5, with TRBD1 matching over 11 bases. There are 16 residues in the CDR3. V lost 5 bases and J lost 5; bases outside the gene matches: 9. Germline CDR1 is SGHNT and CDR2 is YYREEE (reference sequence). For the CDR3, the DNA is TGTGCCAGCAGTATGACCGGGACAGGGGGTGATCAGCCCCAGCATTTT. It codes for CASSMTGTGGDQPQHF.

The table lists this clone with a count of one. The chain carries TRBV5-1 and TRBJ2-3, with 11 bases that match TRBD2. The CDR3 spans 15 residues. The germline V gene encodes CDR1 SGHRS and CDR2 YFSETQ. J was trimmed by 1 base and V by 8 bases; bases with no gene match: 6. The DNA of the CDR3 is TGCGCCAGTCAAGGGACTAGCGGTCGCACAGATACGCAGTATTTT. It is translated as CASQGTSGRTDTQYF.

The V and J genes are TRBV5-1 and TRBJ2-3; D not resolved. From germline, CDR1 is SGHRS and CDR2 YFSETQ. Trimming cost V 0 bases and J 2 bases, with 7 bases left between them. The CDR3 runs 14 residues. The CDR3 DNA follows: TGCGCCAGCAGCTTGGGCCAGGTCACAGATACGCAGTATTTT. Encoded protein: CASSLGQVTDTQYF. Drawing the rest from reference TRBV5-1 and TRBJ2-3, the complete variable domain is KAGVTQTPRYLIKTRGQQVTLSCSPISGHRSVSWYQQTPGQGLQFLFEYFSETQRNKGNFPGRFSGRQFSNSRSEMNVSTLELGDSALYLCASSLGQVTDTQYFGPGTRLTVL.

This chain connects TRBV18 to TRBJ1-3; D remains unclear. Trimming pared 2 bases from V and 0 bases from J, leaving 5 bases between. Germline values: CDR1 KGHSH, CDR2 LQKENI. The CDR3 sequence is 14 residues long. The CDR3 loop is CASSPELSGNTIYF. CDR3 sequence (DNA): TGTGCCAGCTCACCAGAGCTCTCTGGAAACACCATATATTTT. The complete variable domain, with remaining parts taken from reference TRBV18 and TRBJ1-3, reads NAGVMQNPRHLVRRRGQEARLRCSPMKGHSHVYWYRQLPEEGLKFMVYLQKENIIDESGMPKERFSAEFPKEGPSILRIQQVVRGDSAAYFCASSPELSGNTIYFGEGSWLTVV.

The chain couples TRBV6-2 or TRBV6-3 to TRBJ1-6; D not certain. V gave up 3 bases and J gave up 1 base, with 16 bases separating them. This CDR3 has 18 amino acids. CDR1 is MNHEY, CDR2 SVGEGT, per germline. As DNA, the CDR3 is TGTGCCAGCAGTTATAGACGAGGGAAGGAGTCCTATAATTCACCCCTCCACTTT. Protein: CASSYRRGKESYNSPLHF.

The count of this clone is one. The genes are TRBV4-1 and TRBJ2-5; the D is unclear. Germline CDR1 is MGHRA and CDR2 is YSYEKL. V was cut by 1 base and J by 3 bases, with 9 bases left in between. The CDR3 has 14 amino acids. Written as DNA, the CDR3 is TGCGCCAGCAGCCAAGTTCCAGTCAAAGAGACCCAGTACTTC. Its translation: CASSQVPVKETQYF.

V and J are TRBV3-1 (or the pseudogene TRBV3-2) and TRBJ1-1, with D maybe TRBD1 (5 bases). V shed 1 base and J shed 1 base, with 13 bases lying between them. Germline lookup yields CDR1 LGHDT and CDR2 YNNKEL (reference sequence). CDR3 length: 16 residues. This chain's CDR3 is CASSQAGRGRNTEAFF. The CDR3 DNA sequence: TGTGCCAGCAGCCAAGCTGGGAGGGGTCGGAACACTGAAGCTTTCTTT.

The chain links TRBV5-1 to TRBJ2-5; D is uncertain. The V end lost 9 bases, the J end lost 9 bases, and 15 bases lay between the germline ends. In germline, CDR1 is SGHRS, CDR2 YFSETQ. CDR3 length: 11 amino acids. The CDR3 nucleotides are TGCGCCACCCTACCCCTCAGGCCCCAGTACTTC. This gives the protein CATLPLRPQYF.

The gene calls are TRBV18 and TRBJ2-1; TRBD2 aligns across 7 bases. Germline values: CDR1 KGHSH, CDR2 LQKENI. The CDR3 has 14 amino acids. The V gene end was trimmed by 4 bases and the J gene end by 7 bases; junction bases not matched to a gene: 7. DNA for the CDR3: TGTGCCAGCTCACTTACCGGGAGGTGGAATGAGCAGTTCTTC. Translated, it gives CASSLTGRWNEQFF.

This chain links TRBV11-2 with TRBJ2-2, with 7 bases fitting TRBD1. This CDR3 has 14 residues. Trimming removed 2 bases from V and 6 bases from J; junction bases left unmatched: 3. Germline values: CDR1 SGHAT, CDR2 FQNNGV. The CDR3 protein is CASSLTQGAGELFF. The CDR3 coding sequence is TGTGCCAGCAGCTTAACCCAGGGGGCCGGGGAGCTGTTTTTT.

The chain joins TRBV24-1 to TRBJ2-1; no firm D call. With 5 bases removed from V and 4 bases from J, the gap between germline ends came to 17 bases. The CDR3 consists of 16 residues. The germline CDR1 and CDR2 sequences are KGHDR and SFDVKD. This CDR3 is CATSGGSPQSYNEQFF. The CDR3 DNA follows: TGTGCCACCAGTGGTGGTAGCCCTCAATCTTACAATGAGCAGTTCTTC.

The CDR3 coding sequence is TGCGCCAGCAGCCCGGGGCCCGGGACAGGGAACACTGAAGCTTTCTTT. It specifies CASSPGPGTGNTEAFF. This chain links TRBV4-1 with TRBJ1-1; 8 positions match TRBD1. Germline loops: CDR1 MGHRA, CDR2 YSYEKL. This CDR3 is 16 amino acids long. V lost 4 bases to trimming and J lost 1 base; unmatched junction nucleotides: 8.

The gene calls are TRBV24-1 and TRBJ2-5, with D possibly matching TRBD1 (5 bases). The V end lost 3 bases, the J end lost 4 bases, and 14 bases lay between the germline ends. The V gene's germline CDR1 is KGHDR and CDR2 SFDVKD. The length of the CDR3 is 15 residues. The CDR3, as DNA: TGTGCCACCAGTGATCTTGATTCAGGGTCAGAGACCCAGTACTTC. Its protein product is CATSDLDSGSETQYF.

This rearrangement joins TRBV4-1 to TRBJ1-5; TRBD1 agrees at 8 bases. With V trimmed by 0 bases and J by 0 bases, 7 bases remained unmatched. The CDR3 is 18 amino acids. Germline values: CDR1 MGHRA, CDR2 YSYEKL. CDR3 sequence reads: CASSQETGTGFSNQPQHF. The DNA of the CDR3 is TGCGCCAGCAGCCAAGAAACCGGGACAGGTTTTAGCAATCAGCCCCAGCATTTT.

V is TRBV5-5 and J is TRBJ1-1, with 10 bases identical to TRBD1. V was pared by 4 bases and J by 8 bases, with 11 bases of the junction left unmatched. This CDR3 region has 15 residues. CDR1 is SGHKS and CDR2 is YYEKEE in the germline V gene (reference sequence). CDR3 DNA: TGTGCCAGCAGCGCCCTACCGGGACAGGGGCTCGAAGCTTTCTTT. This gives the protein CASSALPGQGLEAFF.

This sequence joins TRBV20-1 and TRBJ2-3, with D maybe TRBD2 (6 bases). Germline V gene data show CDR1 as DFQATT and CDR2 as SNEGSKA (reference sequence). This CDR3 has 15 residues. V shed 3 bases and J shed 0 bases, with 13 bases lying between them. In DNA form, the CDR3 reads TGCAGTGCTAGTCGGTTTGGGGGGAGCACAGATACGCAGTATTTT. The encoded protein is CSASRFGGSTDTQYF.

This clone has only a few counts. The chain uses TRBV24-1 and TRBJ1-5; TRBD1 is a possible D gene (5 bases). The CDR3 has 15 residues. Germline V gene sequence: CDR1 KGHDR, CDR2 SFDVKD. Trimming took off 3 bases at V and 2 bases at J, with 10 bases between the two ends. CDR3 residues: CATSDGAAGNQPQHF. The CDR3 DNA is TGTGCCACCAGTGATGGGGCCGCAGGCAATCAGCCCCAGCATTTT.

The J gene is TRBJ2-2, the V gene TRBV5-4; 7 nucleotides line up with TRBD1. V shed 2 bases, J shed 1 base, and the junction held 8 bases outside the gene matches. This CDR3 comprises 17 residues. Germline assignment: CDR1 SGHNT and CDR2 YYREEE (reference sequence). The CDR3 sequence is CASSFYRGQKNTGELFF. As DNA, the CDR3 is TGTGCCAGCAGCTTCTACCGGGGACAGAAGAACACCGGGGAGCTGTTTTTT.

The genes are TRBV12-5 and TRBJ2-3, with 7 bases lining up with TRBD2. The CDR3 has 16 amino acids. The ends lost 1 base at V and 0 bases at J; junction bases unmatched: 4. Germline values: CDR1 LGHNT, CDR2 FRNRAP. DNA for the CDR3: TGTGCTAGTGGTTTGGGTTACGGGGGGAGCACAGATACGCAGTATTTT. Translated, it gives CASGLGYGGSTDTQYF.

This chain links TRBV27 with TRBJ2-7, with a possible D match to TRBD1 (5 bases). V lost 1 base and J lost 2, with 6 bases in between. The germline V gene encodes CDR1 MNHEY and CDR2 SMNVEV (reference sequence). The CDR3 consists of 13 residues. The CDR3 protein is CASSLWGTYEQYF. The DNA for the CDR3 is TGTGCCAGCAGTTTATGGGGCACCTACGAGCAGTACTTC.

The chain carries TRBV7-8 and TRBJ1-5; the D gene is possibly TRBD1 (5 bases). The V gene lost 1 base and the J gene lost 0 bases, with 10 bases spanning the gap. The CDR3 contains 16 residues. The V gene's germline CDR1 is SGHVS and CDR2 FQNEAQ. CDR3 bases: TGTGCCAGCAGCTTAGGGGGCAGGAATAGCAATCAGCCCCAGCATTTT. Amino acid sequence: CASSLGGRNSNQPQHF.

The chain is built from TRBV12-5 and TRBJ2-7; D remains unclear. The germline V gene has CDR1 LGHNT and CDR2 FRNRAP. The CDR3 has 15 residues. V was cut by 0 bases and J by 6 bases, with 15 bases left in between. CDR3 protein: CASGLVTATPSEQYF. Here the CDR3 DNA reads TGTGCTAGTGGTTTGGTAACCGCTACCCCCTCCGAGCAGTACTTC. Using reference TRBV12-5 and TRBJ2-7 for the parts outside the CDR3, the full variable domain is DARVTQTPRHKVTEMGQEVTMRCQPILGHNTVFWYRQTMMQGLELLAYFRNRAPLDDSGMPKDRFSAEMPDATLATLKIQPSEPRDSAVYFCASGLVTATPSEQYFGPGTRLTVT.

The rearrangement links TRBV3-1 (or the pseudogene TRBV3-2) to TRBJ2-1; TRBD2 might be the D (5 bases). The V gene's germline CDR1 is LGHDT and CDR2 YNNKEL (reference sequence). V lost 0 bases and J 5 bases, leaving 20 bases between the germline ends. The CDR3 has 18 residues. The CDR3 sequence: CASSQDPGVGLPNNEQFF. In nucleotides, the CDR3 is TGTGCCAGCAGCCAAGATCCCGGGGTAGGGCTCCCGAACAATGAGCAGTTCTTC.

The CDR3 is CASSFGGANEKLFF. The CDR3 coding sequence is TGTGCCAGCAGCTTCGGAGGAGCTAATGAAAAACTGTTTTTT. The chain uses TRBV5-4 and TRBJ1-4; D is unclear. CDR1 is SGHNT, CDR2 YYREEE, per germline (reference sequence). The CDR3 length is 14 residues. The V end was cut by 2 bases, the J end by 3 bases, with 8 bases between.